This TCR beta chain was identified during a study of vaccination and CD4 T cells after COVID-19. Overall study context: SARS-CoV-2 had been detected by nasal swab PCR in convalescent patients; several were mild, one severe. Study-level results: SARS-CoV-2-reactive clonotypes rose nonsignificantly, with the median going from approximately 21 to 40.

Comments on this clonotype: No antigen is known for it.

This CDR3 region has 15 residues. V was pared by 1 base and J by 7 bases, with 16 bases between. Germline CDR1 is LNHNV and CDR2 is YYDKDF (reference sequence). Noted treatment: approximately nine-day PBMC culture with coronavirus spike peptide pools or control peptides (ViraFEST assay). At the Johns Hopkins FTIC core, DNA taken from cultured CD4+ T cells was sequenced by way of the Oncomine TCR Beta short-read assay. TCRdb re-derived calls from the PCR reads in MiXCR, one entry per CDR3 protein. The sample includes about 15,000 distinct CDR3 sequences, approximately 70% of them seen just once. V gene TRBV15 combines with J gene TRBJ1-2; no clear D. Sequencing used CD4+ T cells from blood, cultured in vitro. This sequence was found in a human donor who had recovered from COVID-19. The CDR3 region has the DNA TGTGCCACCAGCAGAGGTCCGGGGAGGGAGGCTGGCTACACCTTC. This codes for CATSRGPGREAGYTF.